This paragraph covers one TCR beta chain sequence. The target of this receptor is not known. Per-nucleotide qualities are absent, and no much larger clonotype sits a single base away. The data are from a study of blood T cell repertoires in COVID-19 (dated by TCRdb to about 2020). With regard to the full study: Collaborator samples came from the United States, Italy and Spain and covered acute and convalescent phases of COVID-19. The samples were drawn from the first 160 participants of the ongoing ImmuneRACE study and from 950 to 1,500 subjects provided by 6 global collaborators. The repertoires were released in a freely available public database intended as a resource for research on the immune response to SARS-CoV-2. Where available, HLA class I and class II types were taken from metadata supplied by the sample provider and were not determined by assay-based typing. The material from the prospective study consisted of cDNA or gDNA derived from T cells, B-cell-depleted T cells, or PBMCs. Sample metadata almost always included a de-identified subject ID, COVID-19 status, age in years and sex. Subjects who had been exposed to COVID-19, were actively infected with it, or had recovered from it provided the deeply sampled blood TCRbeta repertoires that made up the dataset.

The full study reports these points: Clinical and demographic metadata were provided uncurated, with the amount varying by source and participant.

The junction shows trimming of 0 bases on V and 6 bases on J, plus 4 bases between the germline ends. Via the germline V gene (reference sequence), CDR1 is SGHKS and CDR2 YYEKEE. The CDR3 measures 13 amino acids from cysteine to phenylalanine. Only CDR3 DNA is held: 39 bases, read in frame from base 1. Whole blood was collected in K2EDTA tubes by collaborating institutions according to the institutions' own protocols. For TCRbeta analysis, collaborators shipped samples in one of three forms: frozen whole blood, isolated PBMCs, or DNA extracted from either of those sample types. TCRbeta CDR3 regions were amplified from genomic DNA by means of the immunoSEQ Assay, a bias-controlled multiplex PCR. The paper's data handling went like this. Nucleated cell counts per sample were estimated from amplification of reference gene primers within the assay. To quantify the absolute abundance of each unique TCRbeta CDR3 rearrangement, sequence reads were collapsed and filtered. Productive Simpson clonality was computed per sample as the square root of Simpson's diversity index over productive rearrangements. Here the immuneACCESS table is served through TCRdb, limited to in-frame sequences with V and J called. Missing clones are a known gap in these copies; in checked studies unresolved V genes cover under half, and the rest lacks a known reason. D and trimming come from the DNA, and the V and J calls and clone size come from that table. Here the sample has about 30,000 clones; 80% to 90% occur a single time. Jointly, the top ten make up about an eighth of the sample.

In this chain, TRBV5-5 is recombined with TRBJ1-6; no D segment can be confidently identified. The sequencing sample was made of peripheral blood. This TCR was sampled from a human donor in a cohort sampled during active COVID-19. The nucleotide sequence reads TGTGCCAGCAGCTTGGTGCGTAATTCACCCCTCCACTTT. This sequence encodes CASSLVRNSPLHF. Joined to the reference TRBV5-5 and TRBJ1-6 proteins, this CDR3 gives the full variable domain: DAGVTQSPTHLIKTRGQQVTLRCSPISGHKSVSWYQQVLGQGPQFIFQYYEKEERGRGNFPDRFSARQFPNYSSELNVNALLLGDSALYLCASSLVRNSPLHFGNGTRLTVT.